The subject of this entry is one TCR beta chain. This sample is part of a study of blood T cell repertoires in COVID-19. As for the study in general: In each case, the material was cDNA or gDNA derived from T cells, B-cell-depleted T cells, or PBMCs.

Produced via immunoSEQ multiplex PCR; TCRdb's table is partial and in-frame only. This table holds 200,000 to 250,000 clones, roughly 80% found once. The TCR was taken from a woman older than 75 with active or convalescent COVID-19. The material sequenced was peripheral blood.

In DNA form, the CDR3 reads TGTGCCAGCAAATCCTCCGGGACAGGGGGCCGAGAGCAGTACTTC. This sequence encodes CASKSSGTGGREQYF. The V gene is TRBV19, the J gene TRBJ2-7; 12 bases match TRBD1. V shed 9 bases, J shed 7 bases, and the junction held 13 bases outside the gene matches. Germline CDR1 LNHDA, CDR2 SQIVND (reference sequence). The length of the CDR3 is 15 residues.